This TCR beta chain originates from a study of shared clonotypes between healthy human individuals. General study results and limits: The genetic and exposure-history diversity represented was limited by few donors.

Methods used by the authors: Junction-only sequences produced by ImmunoSEQ had no quality scores, so filtering differed. TCRdb's copy holds only in-frame clones and misses some; the assay was immunoSEQ multiplex PCR. Clonal size and the V and J genes are those of that table, whereas D and trimming came from the DNA. Of roughly 1,100,000 clones listed, about 77% are singletons. This clone was observed a single time. Its antigen is still unknown. The CDR3 has 16 amino acids. Per germline, CDR1 SGHRS and CDR2 YFSETQ. The V gene end was trimmed by 0 bases and the J gene end by 2 bases; junction bases not matched to a gene: 5.

This clonotype was obtained from a man aged 18 to 35 in good health. The chain carries TRBV5-1 and TRBJ2-7; 10 bases are a match to TRBD2. Sequencing was performed on memory CD4+ T cells sorted from blood. Subset denoted: CD45RA-negative fraction. The CDR3, as DNA: TGCGCCAGCAGCTTGGGTGGAGCGGGAGGGACCTACGAGCAGTACTTC. Translation gives CASSLGGAGGTYEQYF. Based on the CDR3 plus reference TRBV5-1 and TRBJ2-7, the full variable domain is KAGVTQTPRYLIKTRGQQVTLSCSPISGHRSVSWYQQTPGQGLQFLFEYFSETQRNKGNFPGRFSGRQFSNSRSEMNVSTLELGDSALYLCASSLGGAGGTYEQYFGPGTRLTVT.